Listed here is a single TCR beta chain. The data originate from a study of cytomegalovirus exposure and HLA in healthy donors. Study details: HLA-typed donors were the source of approximately 85 million unique TCRs held in an early data release.

The germline V and J ends were trimmed by 5 bases and 0 bases, with 7 bases remaining between them. This CDR3 contains 14 residues. Germline V lookup: CDR1 ENHRY, CDR2 SYGVKD. Researchers ran the PCR with 60 Vbeta and 13 Jbeta primers. The table came from immunoSEQ multiplex PCR; TCRdb's copy has only in-frame clones and leaves some out. The sample lists approximately 70,000 clones, roughly 71% seen once, with around 10% in the top ten. The rearrangement links TRBV10-3 to TRBJ1-4; D not certain. The sequence derives from a woman aged 60-75 years in good health and CMV-seropositive. The sequenced sample consisted of PBMCs. The CDR3 nucleotides read TGTGCCATCAGTAAGGGAGCAACTAATGAAAAACTGTTTTTT. Protein sequence: CAISKGATNEKLFF.